One and the same sample provided the 10 T cell receptor beta chains below, sequenced in a study of tumor-infiltrating lymphocytes in primary liver carcinoma. The source material, roughly 18-31 mg of unsorted bulk tissue, was used to co-extract RNA and DNA. The investigators made TCR beta cDNA from about 510 ng total RNA, using a constant-region primer. Sequencing libraries for TCR beta derived from three nested multiplex PCR rounds that used slightly modified ARM-PCR. The first two PCR rounds used TRBV1-TRBV30 forward primers with a C-beta reverse primer, roughly 11 cycles each. MiXCR was run by TCRdb on the multiplex PCR reads, yielding one entry per CDR3 protein. The top ten hold about 20% of the sample, which has roughly 100,000 distinct CDR3 sequences, approximately 80% seen once. What was sequenced was liver tumor tissue from sampling region 3. As to subset: tumor region T3, left-lateral pole. These receptors all come from a man aged 40-50 years with primary liver carcinoma and hepatitis B virus infection.

A note on this clonotype: One end of the junction does not line up with germline, which may come from a read error. This chain links TRBV6-6 with TRBJ2-1; D may correspond to TRBD1 or TRBD2 (5 bases each). Germline V gene sequence: CDR1 MNHNY, CDR2 SVGAGI (reference sequence). This CDR3 comprises 14 residues. CDR3 amino acids: CVSSYGTAVNEQFF. CDR3 coding DNA: TGTGTCAGCAGTTACGGGACGGCAGTCAACGAGCAGTTCTTC.

V gene TRBV7-2 combines with J gene TRBJ2-7, with TRBD1 matching 7 bases. CDR1 SGHTA and CDR2 FQGNSA come from the germline V gene. The CDR3 contains 14 residues. The V gene end was trimmed by 6 bases and the J gene end by 4 bases; junction bases not matched to a gene: 9. CDR3 sequence reads: CASSLTTGSYEQYF. The DNA of the CDR3 is TGTGCCAGCAGTCTGACGACAGGGTCGTACGAGCAGTACTTC. The entire variable domain, with the rest obtained from reference TRBV7-2 and TRBJ2-7, is as follows: GAGVSQSPSNKVTEKGKDVELRCDPISGHTALYWYRQSLGQGLEFLIYFQGNSAPDKSGLPSDRFSAERTGGSVSTLTIQRTQQEDSAVYLCASSLTTGSYEQYFGPGTRLTVT.

As for this clonotype: A junction boundary mismatches the germline segment, possibly from a read error. The V gene is TRBV6-6, the J gene TRBJ1-2; a weak D match, TRBD1 (5 bases). Per germline, CDR1 MNHNY and CDR2 SVGAGI (reference sequence). The CDR3 extends over 14 amino acids. CDR3 residues: CVSSPRTGTIDYTF. The CDR3 DNA reads as TGTGTCAGCAGTCCAAGGACGGGGACGATCGACTACACCTTC.

A remark on this clonotype: The junction does not match germline at one end; this may be a read error. The rearrangement uses TRBV6-5 and TRBJ2-1; 9 bases are a match to TRBD1. From germline, CDR1 is MNHEY and CDR2 SVGAGI. The CDR3 loop spans 17 amino acids. CDR3 in DNA: TGTACCAGCAGTGACCGATCCGGGACAGGGCTATGCAATGAGCAGTTCTTC. It is translated as CTSSDRSGTGLCNEQFF.

As concerns this clonotype: A much larger clone sits a single nucleotide away, making a read error possible. Here the CDR3 omits its conserved ending phenylalanine or tryptophan, so a read error is the likely source. CDR3 sequence: CAWSAPGQGSSYEQYI. CDR3 nucleotides: TGTGCCTGGAGCGCCCCGGGACAGGGATCGTCCTACGAGCAGTACATC. The chain uses TRBV30 and TRBJ2-7; 9 nucleotides agree with TRBD1. CDR1 and CDR2 from the germline V gene are GTSNPN and SVGIG (reference sequence). Trimming cost V 3 bases and J 1 base; bases outside gene matches: 10. This CDR3 is 16 amino acids long.

A note on this clonotype: A much larger clone lies a single base off, so this may be a read error. This chain uses TRBV6-5 with TRBJ1-4, with D unclear. This CDR3 spans 14 amino acids. V was cut by 8 bases and J by 7 bases, with 17 bases left in between. Germline V gene lookup returns CDR1 MNHEY and CDR2 SVGAGI. CDR3 loop: CASRLVAAIEKLFF. The CDR3 coding sequence is TGTGCCAGCCGGCTAGTAGCAGCTATTGAAAAACTGTTTTTT.

CDR3 in amino acids: CASSRTGGCNEQFF. CDR3 coding DNA: TGTGCCAGTAGTCGGACAGGGGGGTGCAATGAGCAGTTCTTC. The chain recombines TRBV12-3 or TRBV12-4 with TRBJ2-1; 10 nucleotides match TRBD1. CDR3 size: 14 residues. Trimming removed 9 bases from V and 6 bases from J; junction bases left unmatched: 8.

With regard to this clonotype: Compared with germline, one end of the junction differs, possibly owing to a read error. V usage is TRBV11-1 and J usage is TRBJ2-4; TRBD2 matches at 13 bases. Germline loops: CDR1 SGHAT, CDR2 FQDESV (reference sequence). This CDR3 spans 17 amino acids. CDR3 loop: CASNFPGTSGTENTQYF. The CDR3 region has the DNA TGTGCCAGTAACTTTCCCGGGACTAGCGGGACCGAAAACACTCAGTACTTC.

Worth noting for this clonotype: This is likely a read error, given that the CDR3 carries no conserved phenylalanine or tryptophan at its end. The CDR3 DNA reads TGCAGCGTTCGGACTAGTGGGATTTGGGCAGAGACCCAGTACTTG. Its translation: CSVRTSGIWAETQYL. V and J are TRBV29-1 and TRBJ2-5; 7 bases agree with TRBD2. V lost 5 bases, J lost 4 bases, and 13 bases stayed unmatched. Germline CDR1 SQVTM, CDR2 ANQGSEA. The CDR3 length is 15 residues.

V and J are TRBV5-1 and TRBJ2-1, with D uncertain. This CDR3 contains 13 residues. V shed 9 bases and J shed 11 bases, with 21 bases lying between them. The germline gives CDR1 SGHRS, CDR2 YFSETQ. The CDR3 here is CATNCLDGNKQFF. For the CDR3, the DNA is TGCGCCACCAATTGTCTCGACGGTAATAAGCAGTTCTTC.